This record looks at one TCR beta chain sequence and its context. The antigen it recognizes is unknown. Base qualities are not at hand, and no much larger clone is one base apart. The data stem from a study of T cell responses to AZD1222 COVID-19 vaccine (dated by TCRdb to the early 2020s). Looking at the study overall: TCR sequencing was performed for about 240 trial participants, of whom 200 to 220 were given two doses of AZD1222 and around 25 were given two doses of MenACWY control vaccine. Trial participants were enrolled into age subgroups of 18-55, 56-69 and 70-plus years, which contained around 150, 29 and 61 TCR-sequenced participants, respectively.

Looking up the germline V gene (reference sequence) yields CDR1 MNHEY and CDR2 SMNVEV. The junction shows trimming of 2 bases on V and 4 bases on J, and the gene matches do not reach 6 bases of it. The CDR3 goes from the cysteine to the phenylalanine over 15 residues. Just the 45-base CDR3 DNA is kept, in frame starting at base 1. What the work shows at the level of the full study, not this receptor alone: Conclusions about previously exposed vaccinees are limited, since just 5 or 6 AZD1222 recipients were seropositive for SARS-CoV-2 at baseline. Reportedly, almost half of the unique spike-specific TCRs recognized epitopes lying outside the regions that are mutated in the B.1.351 and B.1.1.7 variants. Most participants were white British and females outnumbered males, and the authors suggested that clonal diversity may have been underestimated. CD4 TCRs associated with the vaccine covered the entire spike protein, and the dominant responses were in regions 160-218 and 743-854. After two AZD1222 doses, spike-specific TCR breadth and depth were significantly higher than at day 0 and than in MenACWY recipients. In the small 56-69-year group, the increase in depth fell short of significance, most likely because of low power. Because no day 14 peak-response samples were available, the repertoires could be characterized only after the peak T cell response.

The intended sense of this specimen's time point label: about 28 days (+/-7) after the second vaccine dose. AZD1222 recipients with second doses at about 4 weeks or about 12 weeks were pooled, because spike-specific TCR depth and breadth did not differ between schedules. Samples from vaccinated people were obtained from the UK trials COV001 and COV002, which included a single-blind randomized controlled phase 2/3 trial of AZD1222 (ChAdOx1 nCoV-19) in healthy adults. Trial participant PBMC samples were collected at day 0 and day 28 after the second dose for TCRbeta chain sequencing. The CDR3 regions of human TCRbeta chains were analyzed by immunosequencing. The original pipeline was this. Repertoire TCRs were matched against a reference library of SARS-CoV-2-specific TCRs generated with the MIRA antigen-specificity platform. Breadth meant the fraction of unique TCRs that were SARS-CoV-2-associated, whereas depth meant the fraction of total T cells that were SARS-CoV-2-associated. Each spike-specific TCR was assigned to its reactive spike region and to a CD4 or CD8 class using the MIRA data. Log10-transformed breadth and depth values were compared by one-way ANOVA with Sidak's multiple comparisons tests. TCRdb mirrors the immuneACCESS table, restricted to in-frame sequences. Some clones are absent from its copies; in checked studies, under half trace to an unresolved V gene, and the reason for the others is unknown. The V and J calls and the clone size are those of that table, but D and trimming were determined from the DNA. Counted in this sample were about 130,000 clones; roughly 93% of them appeared once. The ten biggest clones cover around 1% of the sample.

The chain joins TRBV27 to TRBJ2-7; 9 bases in the junction line up with TRBD2. This specimen consisted of peripheral blood, obtained 28 days after the second AZD1222 dose. The clonotype originates from an adult who received the AZD1222 COVID-19 vaccine. The CDR3 reads CASSLLAGGPYEQYF. The bases read TGTGCCAGCAGTTTACTGGCGGGAGGGCCTTACGAGCAGTACTTC.